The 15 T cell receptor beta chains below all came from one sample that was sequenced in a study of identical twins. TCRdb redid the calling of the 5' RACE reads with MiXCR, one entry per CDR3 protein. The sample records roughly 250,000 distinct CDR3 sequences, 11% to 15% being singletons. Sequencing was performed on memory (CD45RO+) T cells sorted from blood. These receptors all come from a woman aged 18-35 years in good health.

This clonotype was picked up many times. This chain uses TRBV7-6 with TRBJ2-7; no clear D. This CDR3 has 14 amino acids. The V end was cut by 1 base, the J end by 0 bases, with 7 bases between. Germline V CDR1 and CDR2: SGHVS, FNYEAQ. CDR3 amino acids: CASSLGLSSYEQYF. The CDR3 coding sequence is TGTGCCAGCAGCTTAGGGCTTAGCTCCTACGAGCAGTACTTC.

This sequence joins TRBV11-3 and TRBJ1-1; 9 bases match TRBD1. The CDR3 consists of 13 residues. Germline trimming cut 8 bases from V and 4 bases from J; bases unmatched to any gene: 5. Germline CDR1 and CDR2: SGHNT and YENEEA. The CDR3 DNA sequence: TGTGCCAGCGGGGACAGGGAGGCCACTGAAGCTTTCTTT. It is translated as CASGDREATEAFF.

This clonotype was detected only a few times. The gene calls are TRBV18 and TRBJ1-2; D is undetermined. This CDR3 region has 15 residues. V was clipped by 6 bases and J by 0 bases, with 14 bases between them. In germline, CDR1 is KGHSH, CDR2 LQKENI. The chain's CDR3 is CASSPRANTNYGYTF. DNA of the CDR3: TGTGCCAGCTCGCCTAGGGCCAACACTAACTATGGCTACACCTTC.

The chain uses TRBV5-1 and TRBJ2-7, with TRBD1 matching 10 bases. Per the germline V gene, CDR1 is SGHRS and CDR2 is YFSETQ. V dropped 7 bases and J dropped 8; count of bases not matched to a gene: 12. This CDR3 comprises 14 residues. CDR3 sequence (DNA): TGCGCCAGCTCCCCGTGGGGGACAGGGGACCAGCAGTACTTC. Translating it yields CASSPWGTGDQQYF.

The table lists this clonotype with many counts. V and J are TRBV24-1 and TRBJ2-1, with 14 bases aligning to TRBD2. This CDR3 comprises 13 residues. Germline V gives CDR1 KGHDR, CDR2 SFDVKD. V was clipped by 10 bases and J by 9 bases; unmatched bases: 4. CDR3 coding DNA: TGTGCCACGGGGACTAGCGGGAGAGGTGAGCAGTTCTTC. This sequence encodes CATGTSGRGEQFF.

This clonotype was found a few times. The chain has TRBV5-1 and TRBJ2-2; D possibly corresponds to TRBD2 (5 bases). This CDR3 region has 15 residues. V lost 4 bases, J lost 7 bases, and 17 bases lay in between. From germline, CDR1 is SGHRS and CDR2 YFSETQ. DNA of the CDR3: TGCGCCAGCAGCCCCCGGACTGCCTCGGGCGGGGAGCTGTTTTTT. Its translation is CASSPRTASGGELFF.

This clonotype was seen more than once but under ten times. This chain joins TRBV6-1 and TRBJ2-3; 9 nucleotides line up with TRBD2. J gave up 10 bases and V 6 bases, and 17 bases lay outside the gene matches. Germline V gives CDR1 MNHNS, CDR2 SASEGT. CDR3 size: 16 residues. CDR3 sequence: CASSGPPGTSSQPQYF. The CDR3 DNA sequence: TGTGCCAGCAGCGGCCCACCCGGGACTAGCAGCCAGCCGCAGTATTTT.

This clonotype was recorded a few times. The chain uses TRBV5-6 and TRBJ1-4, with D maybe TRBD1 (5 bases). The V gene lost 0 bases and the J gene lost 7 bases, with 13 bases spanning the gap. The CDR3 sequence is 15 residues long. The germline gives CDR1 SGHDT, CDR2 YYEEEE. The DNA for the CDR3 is TGTGCCAGCAGCTTGGGGGGCAGGATATTTGAAAAACTGTTTTTT. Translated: CASSLGGRIFEKLFF. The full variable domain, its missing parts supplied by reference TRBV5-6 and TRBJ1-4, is DAGVTQSPTHLIKTRGQQVTLRCSPKSGHDTVSWYQQALGQGPQFIFQYYEEEERQRGNFPDRFSGHQFPNYSSELNVNALLLGDSALYLCASSLGGRIFEKLFFGSGTQLSVL.

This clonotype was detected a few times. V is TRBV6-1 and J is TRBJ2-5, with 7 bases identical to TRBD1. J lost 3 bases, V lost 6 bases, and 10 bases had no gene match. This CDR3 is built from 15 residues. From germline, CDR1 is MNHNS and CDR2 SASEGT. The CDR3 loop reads CASRPLTGAEETQYF. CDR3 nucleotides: TGTGCCAGCAGACCACTTACAGGGGCCGAAGAGACCCAGTACTTC.

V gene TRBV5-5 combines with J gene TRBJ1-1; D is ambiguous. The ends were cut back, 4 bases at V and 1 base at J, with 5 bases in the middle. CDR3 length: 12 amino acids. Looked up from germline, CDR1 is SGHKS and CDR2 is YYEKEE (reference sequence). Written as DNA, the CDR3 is TGTGCCAGCAGCCAGAGGAACACTGAAGCTTTCTTT. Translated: CASSQRNTEAFF.

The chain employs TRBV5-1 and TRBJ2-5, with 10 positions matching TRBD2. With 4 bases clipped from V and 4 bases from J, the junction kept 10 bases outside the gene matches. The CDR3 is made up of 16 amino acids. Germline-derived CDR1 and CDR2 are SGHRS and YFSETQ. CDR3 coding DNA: TGCGCCAGCAGCCCCCGCCCTAGCGGGGGTTTAGAGACCCAGTACTTC. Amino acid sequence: CASSPRPSGGLETQYF. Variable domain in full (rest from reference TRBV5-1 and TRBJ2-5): KAGVTQTPRYLIKTRGQQVTLSCSPISGHRSVSWYQQTPGQGLQFLFEYFSETQRNKGNFPGRFSGRQFSNSRSEMNVSTLELGDSALYLCASSPRPSGGLETQYFGPGTRLLVL.

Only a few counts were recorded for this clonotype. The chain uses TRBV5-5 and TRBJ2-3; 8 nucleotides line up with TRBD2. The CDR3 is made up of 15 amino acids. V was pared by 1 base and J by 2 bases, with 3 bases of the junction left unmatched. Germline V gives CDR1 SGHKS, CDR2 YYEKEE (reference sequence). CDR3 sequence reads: CASSLYGRATDTQYF. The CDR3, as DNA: TGTGCCAGCAGCTTGTACGGGAGGGCCACAGATACGCAGTATTTT.

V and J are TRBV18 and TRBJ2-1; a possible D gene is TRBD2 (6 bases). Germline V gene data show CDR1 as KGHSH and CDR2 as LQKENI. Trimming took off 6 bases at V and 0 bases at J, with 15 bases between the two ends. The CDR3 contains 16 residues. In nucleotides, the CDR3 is TGTGCCAGCTCGTTTACTAGCCCGCTCTCCTACAATGAGCAGTTCTTC. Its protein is CASSFTSPLSYNEQFF.

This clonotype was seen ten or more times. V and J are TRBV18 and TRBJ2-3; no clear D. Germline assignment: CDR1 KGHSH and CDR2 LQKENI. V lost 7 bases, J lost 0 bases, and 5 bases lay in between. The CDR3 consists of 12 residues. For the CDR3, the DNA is TGTGCCAGCTTCACTAGCACAGATACGCAGTATTTT. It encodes CASFTSTDTQYF.

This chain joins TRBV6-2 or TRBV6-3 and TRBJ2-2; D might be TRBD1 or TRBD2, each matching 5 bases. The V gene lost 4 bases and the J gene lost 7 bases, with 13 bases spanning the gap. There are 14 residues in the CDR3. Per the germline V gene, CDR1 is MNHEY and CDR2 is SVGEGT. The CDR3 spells CASSSGLLIGELFF. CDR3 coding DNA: TGTGCCAGCAGTTCGGGGCTCCTGATCGGGGAGCTGTTTTTT.